The 11 T cell receptor beta chains below were found in one sample sequenced in a study of T-cell memory formation after mild COVID-19 (dated by TCRdb to the early 2020s). Receptor libraries were prepared by 5' RACE. The data were produced on an Illumina NovaSeq 6000. TCRdb handled the public reads itself, with Q25 trimming in fastp and clone calling in MiXCR, and kept productive beta chains. Identical CDR3 proteins give one entry, which carries the most common genes and DNA. This sample comprises about 350,000 distinct CDR3 sequences, roughly an eighth of them detected only once. The top ten constitute 22% of the sample. Sequencing was done on a sample of PBMCs or a T cell subset sorted from them (not recorded which). The receptors were gathered from a man younger than 35 who had mild COVID-19 (a few samples of this study predate the infection). The sample titles of this study are shuffled in the database, so cell type and time point are left out; the donor was told from shared clones.

The chain uses TRBV11-2 and TRBJ2-2, with 9 bases that match TRBD1. The germline gives CDR1 SGHAT, CDR2 FQNNGV. With 3 bases clipped from V and 7 bases from J, the junction kept 3 bases outside the gene matches. This CDR3 contains 14 residues. The CDR3: CASSFTGGIGELFF. The CDR3 DNA sequence: TGTGCCAGCAGCTTTACAGGGGGCATCGGGGAGCTGTTTTTT.

The V call is TRBV2, the J call TRBJ1-5; D is perhaps TRBD1 (6 bases). The length of the CDR3 is 15 residues. Germline V gene data show CDR1 as SNHLY and CDR2 as FYNNEI. V shed 6 bases and J shed 5 bases, with 17 bases lying between them. Written as DNA, the CDR3 is TGTGCCAGCAGCTATGAAGGGGGGCCGGATCAGCCCCAGCATTTT. Translation gives CASSYEGGPDQPQHF.

This clonotype turned up a few times. V is TRBV9 and J is TRBJ1-6; 8 nucleotides match TRBD1. The CDR3 sequence is 13 residues long. Per germline, CDR1 SGDLS and CDR2 YYNGEE. J lost 7 bases, V lost 9 bases, and 6 bases had no gene match. In DNA, the CDR3 is TGTGCCACACCGGACAGGGACAATTCACCCCTCCACTTT. Amino acids: CATPDRDNSPLHF.

A few counts support this clonotype. V is TRBV20-1 and J is TRBJ2-5; 7 positions match TRBD1. The CDR3 is 15 amino acids. CDR1 is DFQATT, CDR2 SNEGSKA, per germline (reference sequence). J lost 1 base, V lost 3 bases, and 8 bases had no gene match. The CDR3 sequence: CSASEGGQFQETQYF. The CDR3 nucleotides read TGCAGTGCTAGCGAAGGGGGACAGTTCCAAGAGACCCAGTACTTC.

This clonotype was detected a few times. The CDR3 DNA reads TGTGCCAGCAGTAAGGGACAGGGGAACTATGGCTACACCTTC. It is translated as CASSKGQGNYGYTF. The chain combines TRBV6-1 with TRBJ1-2; TRBD1 matches at 10 bases. Germline loops: CDR1 MNHNS, CDR2 SASEGT. V trimming: 5 bases; J trimming: 2 bases; junction bases outside the gene matches: 2. This CDR3 is 14 amino acids long.

The chain joins TRBV3-1 to TRBJ1-6; D gene unclear. Trimming left V 3 bases short and J 10 bases short, with 13 bases between. This CDR3 contains 14 residues. The germline V gene encodes CDR1 LGHDT and CDR2 YNNKEL (reference sequence). CDR3 coding DNA: TGTGCCAGCAGCCAGGGCGGCAAGGACTCACCCCTCCACTTT. Its translation is CASSQGGKDSPLHF.

This clonotype was detected a few times. The chain carries TRBV6-1 and TRBJ1-3; D unresolved. V lost 10 bases, J lost 1 base, and 8 bases lay in between. CDR1 is MNHNS, CDR2 SASEGT, per germline. CDR3 length: 12 residues. CDR3 nucleotide sequence: TGTGCCACCGGGGTTTCTGGAAACACCATATATTTT. Translated, it gives CATGVSGNTIYF.

This clonotype has just a few counts. The chain employs TRBV28 and TRBJ2-5; D is perhaps TRBD1 (6 bases). This CDR3 is 15 amino acids long. Germline CDR1 and CDR2: MDHEN and SYDVKM. Trimming took 4 bases from V and 5 from J, leaving 17 bases between them. CDR3 sequence reads: CASSYNREFRETQYF. CDR3 sequence (DNA): TGTGCCAGCAGTTACAACAGGGAATTTAGGGAGACCCAGTACTTC.

This clonotype was picked up a small number of times. The chain couples TRBV7-2 to TRBJ2-5, with D perhaps TRBD2 (6 bases). Germline V lookup: CDR1 SGHTA, CDR2 FQGNSA. The V gene lost 2 bases and the J gene lost 4 bases, with 14 bases spanning the gap. The CDR3 is made up of 15 amino acids. CDR3 bases: TGTGCCAGCAGCTTATGGGAACTAGCTAGAGAGACCCAGTACTTC. This gives the protein CASSLWELARETQYF.

The CDR3 sequence is CASRPGLAKETQYF. CDR3 DNA: TGTGCCAGCAGGCCGGGACTAGCGAAGGAGACCCAGTACTTC. V is TRBV27 and J is TRBJ2-5; TRBD2 agrees at 10 bases. Germline lookup yields CDR1 MNHEY and CDR2 SMNVEV (reference sequence). V trimming: 6 bases; J trimming: 5 bases; junction bases outside the gene matches: 6. The CDR3 is made up of 14 amino acids.

This clonotype came up a few times. The chain has TRBV7-2 and TRBJ2-7, with 11 bases that match TRBD2. CDR1 and CDR2 (germline): SGHTA, FQGNSA. This CDR3 region has 15 residues. Germline trimming cut 4 bases from V and 2 bases from J; bases unmatched to any gene: 4. The CDR3 DNA is TGTGCCAGCAGCTCACATAGCGGGGGGGCCTACGAGCAGTACTTC. It codes for CASSSHSGGAYEQYF. The whole variable domain, filled in from reference TRBV7-2 and TRBJ2-7, reads GAGVSQSPSNKVTEKGKDVELRCDPISGHTALYWYRQSLGQGLEFLIYFQGNSAPDKSGLPSDRFSAERTGGSVSTLTIQRTQQEDSAVYLCASSSHSGGAYEQYFGPGTRLTVT.